This TCR beta chain came from a study of cytomegalovirus exposure and HLA in healthy donors. The overall study: HLA-typed donors were the source of 82 million or so unique TCRs, which an early data release held. Study results and limitations: A later analysis by the authors found several of the most significant clusters apparently linked to common viral pathogens. Cytomegalovirus association was listed for about 160 TCR beta chains. Accounts indicate the classifier identified cytomegalovirus status with strong specificity and sensitivity.

Germline V gives CDR1 LGHNA, CDR2 YSLEER. The CDR3 length is 16 residues. The V and J ends lost 3 bases and 9 bases, in that order; junction bases with no gene match: 7. A word on this clone: Its antigen is still unknown.

Amplification used 60 Vbeta primers and 13 Jbeta primers. The data were produced by immunoSEQ multiplex PCR, yet TCRdb's version contains in-frame clones alone and is incomplete. This sample has 95,000 to 150,000 clones; 65% to 85% occur once, and the top ten carry 0.2% to 0.3%. Material: PBMCs. This clonotype was sampled from a man aged 50 to 59 in good health and CMV-seronegative. The rearrangement links TRBV4-3 to TRBJ1-6; 11 nucleotides align to TRBD1. DNA of the CDR3: TGCGCCAGCAGCCAGTCGTGGACAGGGGGCCTTTCACCCCTCCACTTT. It translates to CASSQSWTGGLSPLHF.